Described below is a single TCR beta chain sequence and its context. Described time point: pre-sensitization, week 0. Treatment indicated: therapeutic diphenylcyclopropenone sensitization with weekly scalp DPC. The data were taken from a study of human T cells and chemical hapten exposure. TCRdb independently ran MiXCR on the RACE reads; one entry per CDR3 protein. The sample consists of approximately 370,000 distinct CDR3 sequences, 5.5% of them appearing once. V dropped 2 bases and J dropped 6; count of bases not matched to a gene: 4. The CDR3 is made up of 13 amino acids. The germline gives CDR1 MNHEY, CDR2 SMNVEV (reference sequence).

This receptor was obtained from a woman younger than 35 with alopecia areata. Some clones in this sample may be carry-over from other donors' samples. The starting material was whole blood, obtained in connection with sensitization to the hapten diphenylcyclopropenone (DPC). The chain joins TRBV27 to TRBJ2-7, with 7 bases lining up with TRBD1. For the CDR3, the DNA is TGTGCCAGCAGTTTAGCCCACAGGGGCGAGCAGTACTTC. It yields the protein CASSLAHRGEQYF.